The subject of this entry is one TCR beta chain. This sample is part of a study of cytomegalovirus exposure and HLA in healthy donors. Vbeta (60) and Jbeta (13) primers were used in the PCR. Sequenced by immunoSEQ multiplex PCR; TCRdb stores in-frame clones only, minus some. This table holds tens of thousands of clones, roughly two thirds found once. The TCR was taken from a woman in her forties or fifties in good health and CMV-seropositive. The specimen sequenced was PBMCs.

CDR3 nucleotides: TGTGCCAGCAGTTACTCACGGGCAGGGTCCACTGAAGCTTTCTTT. It specifies CASSYSRAGSTEAFF. The chain recombines TRBV6-5 with TRBJ1-1, with a weak D call TRBD1 (5 bases). The V gene's germline CDR1 is MNHEY and CDR2 SVGAGI. The V end lost 0 bases, the J end lost 4 bases, and 12 bases lay between the germline ends. This CDR3 comprises 15 residues.